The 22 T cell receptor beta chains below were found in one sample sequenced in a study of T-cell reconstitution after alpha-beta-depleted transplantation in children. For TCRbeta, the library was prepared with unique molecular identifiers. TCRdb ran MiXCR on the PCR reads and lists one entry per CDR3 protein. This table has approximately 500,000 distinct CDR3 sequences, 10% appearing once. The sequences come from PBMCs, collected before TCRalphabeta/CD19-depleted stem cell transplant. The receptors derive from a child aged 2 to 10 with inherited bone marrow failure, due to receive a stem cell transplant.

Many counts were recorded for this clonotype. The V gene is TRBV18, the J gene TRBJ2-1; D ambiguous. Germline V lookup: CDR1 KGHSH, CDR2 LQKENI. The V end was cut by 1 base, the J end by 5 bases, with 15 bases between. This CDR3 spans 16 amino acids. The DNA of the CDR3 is TGTGCCAGCTCACCACAGTTCTACCTACTCCACAATGAGCAGTTCTTC. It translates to CASSPQFYLLHNEQFF.

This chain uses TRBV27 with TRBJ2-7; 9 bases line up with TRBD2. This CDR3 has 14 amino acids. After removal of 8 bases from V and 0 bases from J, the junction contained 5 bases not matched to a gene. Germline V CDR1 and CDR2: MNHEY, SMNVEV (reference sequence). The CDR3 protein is CASHSGSPSYEQYF. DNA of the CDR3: TGTGCCAGCCATAGCGGGAGTCCCTCCTACGAGCAGTACTTC.

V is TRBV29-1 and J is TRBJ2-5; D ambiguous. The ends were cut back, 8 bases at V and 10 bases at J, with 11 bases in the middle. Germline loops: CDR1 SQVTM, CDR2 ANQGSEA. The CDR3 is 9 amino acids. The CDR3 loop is CSLRGNQYF. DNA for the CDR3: TGCAGCTTACGAGGCAACCAGTACTTC.

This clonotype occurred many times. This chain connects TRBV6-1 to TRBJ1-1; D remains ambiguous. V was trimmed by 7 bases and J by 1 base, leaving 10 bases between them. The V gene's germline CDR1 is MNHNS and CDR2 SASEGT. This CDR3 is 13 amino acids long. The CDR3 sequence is CASKLAENTEAFF. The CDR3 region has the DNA TGTGCCAGCAAACTAGCGGAGAACACTGAAGCTTTCTTT.

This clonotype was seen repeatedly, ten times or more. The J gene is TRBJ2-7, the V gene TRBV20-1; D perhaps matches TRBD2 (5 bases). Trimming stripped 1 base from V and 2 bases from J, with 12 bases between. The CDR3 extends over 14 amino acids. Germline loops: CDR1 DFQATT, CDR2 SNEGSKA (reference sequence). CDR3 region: CSARGPSGTYEQYF. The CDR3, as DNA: TGCAGTGCTAGAGGTCCCTCCGGGACCTACGAGCAGTACTTC.

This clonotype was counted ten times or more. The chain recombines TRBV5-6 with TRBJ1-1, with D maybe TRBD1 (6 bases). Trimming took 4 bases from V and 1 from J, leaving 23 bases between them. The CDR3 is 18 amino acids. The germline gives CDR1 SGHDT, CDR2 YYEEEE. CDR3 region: CASSLVYPTGNPNTEAFF. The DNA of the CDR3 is TGTGCCAGCAGCCTTGTTTACCCGACAGGTAACCCGAACACTGAAGCTTTCTTT. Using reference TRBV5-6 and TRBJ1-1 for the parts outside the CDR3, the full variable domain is DAGVTQSPTHLIKTRGQQVTLRCSPKSGHDTVSWYQQALGQGPQFIFQYYEEEERQRGNFPDRFSGHQFPNYSSELNVNALLLGDSALYLCASSLVYPTGNPNTEAFFGQGTRLTVV.

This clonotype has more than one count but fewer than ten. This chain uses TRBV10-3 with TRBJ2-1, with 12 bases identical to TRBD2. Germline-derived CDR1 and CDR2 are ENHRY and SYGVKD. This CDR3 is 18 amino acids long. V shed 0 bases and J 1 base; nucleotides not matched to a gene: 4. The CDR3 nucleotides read TGTGCCATCAGTGAGTCAACTAGCGGGAGGCTTTCCTACAATGAGCAGTTCTTC. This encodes CAISESTSGRLSYNEQFF.

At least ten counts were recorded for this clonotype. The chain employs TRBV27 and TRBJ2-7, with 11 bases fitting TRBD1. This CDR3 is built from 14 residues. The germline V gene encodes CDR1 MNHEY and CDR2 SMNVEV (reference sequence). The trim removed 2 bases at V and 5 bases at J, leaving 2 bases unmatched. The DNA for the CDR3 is TGTGCCAGCAGTTTAGGGACAGGGGGTCACGAGCAGTACTTC. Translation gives CASSLGTGGHEQYF.

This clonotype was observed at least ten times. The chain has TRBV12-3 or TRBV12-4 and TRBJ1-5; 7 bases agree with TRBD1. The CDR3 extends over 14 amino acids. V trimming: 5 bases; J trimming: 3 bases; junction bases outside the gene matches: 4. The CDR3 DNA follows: TGTGCCAGCAGTCAAACAGGGGCCAATCAGCCCCAGCATTTT. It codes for CASSQTGANQPQHF.

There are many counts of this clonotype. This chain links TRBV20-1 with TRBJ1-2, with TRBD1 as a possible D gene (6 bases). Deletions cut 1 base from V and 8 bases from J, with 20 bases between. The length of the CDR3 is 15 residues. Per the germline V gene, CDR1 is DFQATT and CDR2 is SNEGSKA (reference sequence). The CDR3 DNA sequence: TGCAGTGCTAGAGGGAATGAGGGACACTTGAGGGGCTACACCTTC. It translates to CSARGNEGHLRGYTF.

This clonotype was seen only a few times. The CDR3 DNA is TGCAGTGCTAGACAGCGGAGTTGGAGCACAGATACGCAGTATTTT. Protein sequence: CSARQRSWSTDTQYF. This chain joins TRBV20-1 and TRBJ2-3; weak D call: TRBD2 (5 bases). The CDR3 sequence is 15 residues long. Trimming removed 2 bases at V and 0 bases at J, with 12 bases between. CDR1 and CDR2 (germline): DFQATT, SNEGSKA (reference sequence).

The DNA for the CDR3 is TGCAGTGCTAGCTCCAGCGGGAGGGGCCCGGATACGCAGTATTTT. The encoded protein is CSASSSGRGPDTQYF. The chain couples TRBV20-1 to TRBJ2-3; 10 nucleotides align to TRBD2. V shed 3 bases and J 6 bases; nucleotides not matched to a gene: 9. CDR1 and CDR2 (germline): DFQATT, SNEGSKA (reference sequence). The CDR3 has 15 residues.

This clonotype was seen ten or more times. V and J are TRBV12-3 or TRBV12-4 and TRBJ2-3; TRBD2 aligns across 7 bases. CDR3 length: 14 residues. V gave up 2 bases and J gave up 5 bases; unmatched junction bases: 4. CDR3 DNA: TGTGCCAGCAGTTTACTTCCGGGGGGAGATACGCAGTATTTT. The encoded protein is CASSLLPGGDTQYF.

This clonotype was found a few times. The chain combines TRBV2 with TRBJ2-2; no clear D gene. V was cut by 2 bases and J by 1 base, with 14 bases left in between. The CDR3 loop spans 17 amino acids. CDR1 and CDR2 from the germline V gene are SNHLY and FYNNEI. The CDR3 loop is CASSEPNHGVNTGELFF. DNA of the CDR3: TGTGCCAGCAGTGAACCTAACCATGGAGTGAACACCGGGGAGCTGTTTTTT.

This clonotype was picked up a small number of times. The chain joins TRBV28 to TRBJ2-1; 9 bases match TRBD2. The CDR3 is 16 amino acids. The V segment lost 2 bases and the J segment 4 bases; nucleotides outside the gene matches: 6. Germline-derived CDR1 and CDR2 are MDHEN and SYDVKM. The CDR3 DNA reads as TGTGCCAGCAGTTTAGCTAGCGGGAAACAGTACAATGAGCAGTTCTTC. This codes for CASSLASGKQYNEQFF.

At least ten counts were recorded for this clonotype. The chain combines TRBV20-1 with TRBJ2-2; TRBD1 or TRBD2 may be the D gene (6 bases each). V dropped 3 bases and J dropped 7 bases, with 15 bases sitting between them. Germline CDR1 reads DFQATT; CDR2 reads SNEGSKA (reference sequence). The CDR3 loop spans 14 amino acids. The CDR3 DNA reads TGCAGTGCTAGTATATGGGGGGCCAGCGGGGAGCTGTTTTTT. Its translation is CSASIWGASGELFF.

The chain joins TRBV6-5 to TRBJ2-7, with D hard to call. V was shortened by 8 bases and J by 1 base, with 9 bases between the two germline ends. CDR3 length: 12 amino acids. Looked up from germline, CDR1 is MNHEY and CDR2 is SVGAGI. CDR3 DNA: TGTGCCAGCGGAAGGCGTTCCTACGAGCAGTACTTC. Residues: CASGRRSYEQYF.

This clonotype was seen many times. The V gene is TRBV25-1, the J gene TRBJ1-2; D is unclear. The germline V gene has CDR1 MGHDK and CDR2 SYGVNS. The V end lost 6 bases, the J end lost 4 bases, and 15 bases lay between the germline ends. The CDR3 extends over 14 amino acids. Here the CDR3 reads CASSFGYGAYGYTF. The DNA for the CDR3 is TGTGCCAGCAGCTTTGGATACGGTGCCTATGGCTACACCTTC.

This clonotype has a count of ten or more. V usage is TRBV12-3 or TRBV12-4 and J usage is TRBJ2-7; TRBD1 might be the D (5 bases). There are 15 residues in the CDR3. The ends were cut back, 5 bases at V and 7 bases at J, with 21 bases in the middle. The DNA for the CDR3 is TGTGCCAGCAGTCTAGGGGTTATTACCGGTGGTGAGCAGTACTTC. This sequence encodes CASSLGVITGGEQYF.

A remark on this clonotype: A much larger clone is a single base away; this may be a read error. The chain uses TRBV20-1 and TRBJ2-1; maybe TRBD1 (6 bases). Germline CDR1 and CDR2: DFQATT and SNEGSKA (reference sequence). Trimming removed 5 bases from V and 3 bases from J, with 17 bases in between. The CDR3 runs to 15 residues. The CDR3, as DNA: TGCAGTGCTCTACTAACAGGGTCCCACTACAATGAGCAGTTCTTC. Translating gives CSALLTGSHYNEQFF.

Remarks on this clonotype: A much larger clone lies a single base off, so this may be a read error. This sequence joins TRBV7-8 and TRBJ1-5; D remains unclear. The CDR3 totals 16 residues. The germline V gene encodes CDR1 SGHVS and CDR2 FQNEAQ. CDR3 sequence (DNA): TGTGCCAGCAGCTTAGGGGCAAATCCTAGCAATCGGCCCCAGCATTTT. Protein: CASSLGANPSNRPQHF.

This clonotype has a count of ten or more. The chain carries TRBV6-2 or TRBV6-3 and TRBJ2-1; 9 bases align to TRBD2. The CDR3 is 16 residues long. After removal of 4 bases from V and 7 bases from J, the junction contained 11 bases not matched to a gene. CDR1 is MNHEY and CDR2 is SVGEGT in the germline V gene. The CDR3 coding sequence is TGTGCCAGCAGTTCATTAGCGGGAGTCGCTAGGAATGAGCAGTTCTTC. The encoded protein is CASSSLAGVARNEQFF.